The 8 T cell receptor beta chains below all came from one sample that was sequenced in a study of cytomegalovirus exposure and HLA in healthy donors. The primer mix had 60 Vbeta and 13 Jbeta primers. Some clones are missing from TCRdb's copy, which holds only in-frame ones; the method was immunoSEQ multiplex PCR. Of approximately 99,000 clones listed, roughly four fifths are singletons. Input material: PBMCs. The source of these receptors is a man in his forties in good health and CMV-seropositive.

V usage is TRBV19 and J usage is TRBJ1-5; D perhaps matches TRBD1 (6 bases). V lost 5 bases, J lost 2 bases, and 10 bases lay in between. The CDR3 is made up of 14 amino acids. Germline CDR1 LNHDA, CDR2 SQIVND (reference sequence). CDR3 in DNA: TGTGCCAGTAGTCCAGGGGCCGGCAATCAGCCCCAGCATTTT. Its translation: CASSPGAGNQPQHF.

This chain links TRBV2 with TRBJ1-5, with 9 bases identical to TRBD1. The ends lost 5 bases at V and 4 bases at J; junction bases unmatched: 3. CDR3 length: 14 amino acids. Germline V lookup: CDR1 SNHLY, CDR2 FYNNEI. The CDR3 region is CASSTGTGNQPQHF. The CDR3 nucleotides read TGTGCCAGCAGTACCGGGACAGGGAATCAGCCCCAGCATTTT.

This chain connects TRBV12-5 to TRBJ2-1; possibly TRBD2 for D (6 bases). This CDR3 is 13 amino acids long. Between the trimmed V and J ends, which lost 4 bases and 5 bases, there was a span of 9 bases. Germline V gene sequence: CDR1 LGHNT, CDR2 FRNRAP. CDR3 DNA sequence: TGTGCTAGTGGTTCGGGACTTAACAATGAGCAGTTCTTC. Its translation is CASGSGLNNEQFF.

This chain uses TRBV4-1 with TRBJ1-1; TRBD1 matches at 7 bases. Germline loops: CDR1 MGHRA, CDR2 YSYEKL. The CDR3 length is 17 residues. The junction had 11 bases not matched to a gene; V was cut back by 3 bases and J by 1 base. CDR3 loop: CASSQRDSWRENTEAFF. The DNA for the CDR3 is TGCGCCAGCAGCCAGAGGGACAGCTGGCGGGAGAACACTGAAGCTTTCTTT.

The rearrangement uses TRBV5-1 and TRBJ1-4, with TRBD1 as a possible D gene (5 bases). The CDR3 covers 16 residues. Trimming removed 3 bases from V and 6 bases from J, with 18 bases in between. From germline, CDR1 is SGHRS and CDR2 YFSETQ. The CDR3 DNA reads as TGCGCCAGCAGCTCCGGTGGGGGGGGACTGGATGAAAAACTGTTTTTT. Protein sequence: CASSSGGGGLDEKLFF.

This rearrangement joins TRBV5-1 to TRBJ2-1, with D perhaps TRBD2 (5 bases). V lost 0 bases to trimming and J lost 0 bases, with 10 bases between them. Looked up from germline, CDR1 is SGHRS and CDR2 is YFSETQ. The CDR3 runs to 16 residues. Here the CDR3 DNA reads TGCGCCAGCAGCTTGGATCCTGGGAGCTCCTACAATGAGCAGTTCTTC. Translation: CASSLDPGSSYNEQFF. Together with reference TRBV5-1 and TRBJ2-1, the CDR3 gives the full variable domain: KAGVTQTPRYLIKTRGQQVTLSCSPISGHRSVSWYQQTPGQGLQFLFEYFSETQRNKGNFPGRFSGRQFSNSRSEMNVSTLELGDSALYLCASSLDPGSSYNEQFFGPGTRLTVL.

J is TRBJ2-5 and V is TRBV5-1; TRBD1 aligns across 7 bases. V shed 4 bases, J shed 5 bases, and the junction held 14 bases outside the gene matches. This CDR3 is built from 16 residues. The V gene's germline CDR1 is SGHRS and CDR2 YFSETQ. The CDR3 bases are TGCGCCAGCAGCGCGGACCCCAACAGGGGATCGGAGACCCAGTACTTC. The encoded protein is CASSADPNRGSETQYF.

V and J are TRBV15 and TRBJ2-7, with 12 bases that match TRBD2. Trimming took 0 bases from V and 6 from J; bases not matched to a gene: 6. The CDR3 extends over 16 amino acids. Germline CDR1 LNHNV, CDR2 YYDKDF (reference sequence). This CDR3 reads CATSRDRTSGMIEQYF. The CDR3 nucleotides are TGTGCCACCAGCAGAGATCGGACTAGCGGGATGATCGAGCAGTACTTC.